The rows below give T cell receptor beta chains drawn from one sample of a study of response to subunit inactivated influenza vaccine. TCRdb redid the calling of the RT-PCR reads with MiXCR, one entry per CDR3 protein. The sample holds 400,000 to 550,000 distinct CDR3 sequences; 25% are singletons and the top ten take around 1.8%. The specimen was CD4+ T cells sorted from PBMCs, collected roughly 5 days after vaccination. These TCRs come from a man aged 50 to 60 who received an inactivated influenza vaccine. Both conserved end residues are part of each CDR3. Fields, in order: V gene, D gene, clone size, J gene, CDR3 protein, CDR3 DNA. A D gene is named only where the DNA matches it firmly. Clone size is shown for a subset of rows, as once, few, many or a class of expanded clone.

v_call: TRBV4-2
d_call: TRBD1
clone_size: few
j_call: TRBJ1-5
cdr3_aa: CASSQEVGQANQPQHF
cdr3_nt: TGTGCCAGCAGCCAAGAAGTAGGACAGGCTAATCAGCCCCAGCATTTT

v_call: TRBV20-1
d_call: -
clone_size: -
j_call: TRBJ1-1
cdr3_aa: CSARRSGGGIPEAFF
cdr3_nt: TGCAGTGCCAGAAGGTCCGGGGGGGGTATCCCTGAAGCTTTCTTT

v_call: TRBV6-1
d_call: TRBD2
clone_size: -
j_call: TRBJ2-5
cdr3_aa: CASSPPSSGRKTQYF
cdr3_nt: TGTGCCAGCAGCCCCCCTTCTAGCGGGAGGAAGACCCAGTACTTC

v_call: TRBV5-1
d_call: -
clone_size: few
j_call: TRBJ2-5
cdr3_aa: CASSLLVYGTQYF
cdr3_nt: TGCGCCAGCAGCTTGCTGGTTTACGGGACCCAGTACTTC

v_call: TRBV3-1
d_call: TRBD2
clone_size: few
j_call: TRBJ2-1
cdr3_aa: CASSWRGGHHNEQFF
cdr3_nt: TGTGCCAGCAGCTGGCGGGGGGGCCACCACAATGAGCAGTTCTTC

v_call: TRBV24-1
d_call: -
clone_size: -
j_call: TRBJ2-5
cdr3_aa: CATSVAGEETQYF
cdr3_nt: TGTGCCACCAGTGTGGCTGGGGAAGAGACCCAGTACTTC

v_call: TRBV20-1
d_call: -
clone_size: -
j_call: TRBJ2-1
cdr3_aa: CSSQDYKDEQFF
cdr3_nt: TGCAGCTCACAGGACTATAAGGATGAGCAGTTCTTC

v_call: TRBV7-9
d_call: TRBD2
clone_size: few
j_call: TRBJ2-7
cdr3_aa: CASSLLSGNYEQYF
cdr3_nt: TGTGCCAGCAGCTTACTCAGCGGGAACTACGAGCAGTACTTC

v_call: TRBV18
d_call: -
clone_size: -
j_call: TRBJ1-1
cdr3_aa: CASSPQGFEAFF
cdr3_nt: TGTGCCAGCTCACCACAGGGCTTTGAAGCTTTCTTT

v_call: TRBV25-1
d_call: TRBD2
clone_size: -
j_call: TRBJ2-7
cdr3_aa: CASSGFGTSGGYEQYF
cdr3_nt: TGTGCCAGCAGTGGATTCGGGACTAGCGGGGGATACGAGCAGTACTTC

v_call: TRBV29-1
d_call: -
clone_size: -
j_call: TRBJ1-2
cdr3_aa: CSGGETNYGYTF
cdr3_nt: TGCAGCGGGGGAGAGACTAACTATGGCTACACCTTC

v_call: TRBV12-3/TRBV12-4
d_call: TRBD1
clone_size: -
j_call: TRBJ1-5
cdr3_aa: CASSPTRDRSSNQPQHF
cdr3_nt: TGTGCCAGCAGCCCGACCCGGGACAGGTCTAGCAATCAGCCCCAGCATTTT

v_call: TRBV29-1
d_call: TRBD1
clone_size: -
j_call: TRBJ2-1
cdr3_aa: CSVDKETGVNEQFF
cdr3_nt: TGCAGCGTTGATAAAGAGACAGGGGTCAATGAGCAGTTCTTC

v_call: TRBV4-3
d_call: -
clone_size: -
j_call: TRBJ1-1
cdr3_aa: CASSQHSGTTNTEAFF
cdr3_nt: TGCGCCAGCAGCCAACATTCCGGGACAACTAACACTGAAGCTTTCTTT

v_call: TRBV6-1
d_call: TRBD1
clone_size: -
j_call: TRBJ1-5
cdr3_aa: CASRPGTGGNQPQHF
cdr3_nt: TGTGCCAGCCGGCCCGGGACAGGGGGCAATCAGCCCCAGCATTTT

v_call: TRBV12-3/TRBV12-4
d_call: -
clone_size: few
j_call: TRBJ2-7
cdr3_aa: CASTQGGGSTYEQYF
cdr3_nt: TGTGCCAGCACCCAAGGGGGGGGCTCTACCTACGAGCAGTACTTC

v_call: TRBV11-2
d_call: TRBD1
clone_size: many
j_call: TRBJ2-1
cdr3_aa: CASSGDRNNEQFF
cdr3_nt: TGTGCCAGCAGCGGGGACAGAAACAATGAGCAGTTCTTC

v_call: TRBV5-1
d_call: -
clone_size: once
j_call: TRBJ1-1
cdr3_aa: CASSSAWGTEAFF
cdr3_nt: TGCGCCAGCAGTTCCGCATGGGGGACTGAAGCTTTCTTT

v_call: TRBV28
d_call: -
clone_size: few
j_call: TRBJ2-1
cdr3_aa: CASRSPWSGNEQFF
cdr3_nt: TGTGCCAGCAGGAGTCCATGGAGCGGAAATGAGCAGTTCTTC

v_call: TRBV30
d_call: -
clone_size: -
j_call: TRBJ2-1
cdr3_aa: CAWNLPGLNEQFF
cdr3_nt: TGTGCCTGGAACTTACCGGGGCTCAATGAGCAGTTCTTC

v_call: TRBV5-1
d_call: -
clone_size: few
j_call: TRBJ1-1
cdr3_aa: CASSPSAGLNSEAFF
cdr3_nt: TGCGCCAGCAGCCCTTCGGCAGGGCTAAACAGTGAAGCTTTCTTT

v_call: TRBV20-1
d_call: -
clone_size: -
j_call: TRBJ1-5
cdr3_aa: CSAVRNSYSNQPQHF
cdr3_nt: TGCAGTGCTGTGAGGAACTCTTATAGCAATCAGCCCCAGCATTTT

v_call: TRBV10-3
d_call: -
clone_size: -
j_call: TRBJ2-7
cdr3_aa: CAISGFNSDYEQYF
cdr3_nt: TGTGCCATCAGTGGGTTCAATTCAGACTACGAGCAGTACTTC

v_call: TRBV20-1
d_call: -
clone_size: -
j_call: TRBJ2-5
cdr3_aa: CSAREVQKETQYF
cdr3_nt: TGCAGTGCTAGAGAGGTCCAGAAAGAGACCCAGTACTTC

v_call: TRBV7-9
d_call: -
clone_size: -
j_call: TRBJ2-3
cdr3_aa: CASSSARGTQYF
cdr3_nt: TGTGCCAGCAGCTCCGCCCGAGGTACGCAGTATTTT

v_call: TRBV4-1
d_call: TRBD1
clone_size: -
j_call: TRBJ1-5
cdr3_aa: CASSQEGTGARQPQHF
cdr3_nt: TGCGCCAGCAGCCAAGAGGGGACAGGGGCTCGTCAGCCCCAGCATTTT

v_call: TRBV4-3
d_call: TRBD2
clone_size: -
j_call: TRBJ2-7
cdr3_aa: CASSQNLLAGVYEQYF
cdr3_nt: TGCGCCAGCAGCCAAAACTTACTAGCGGGAGTGTACGAGCAGTACTTC

v_call: TRBV10-3
d_call: -
clone_size: -
j_call: TRBJ2-1
cdr3_aa: CAITGLNNEQFF
cdr3_nt: TGTGCCATCACGGGACTGAACAATGAGCAGTTCTTC

v_call: TRBV9
d_call: TRBD2
clone_size: few
j_call: TRBJ2-1
cdr3_aa: CASSVGPAGVDNEQFF
cdr3_nt: TGTGCCAGCAGCGTAGGGCCAGCGGGAGTTGACAATGAGCAGTTCTTC

v_call: TRBV9
d_call: TRBD2
clone_size: -
j_call: TRBJ2-5
cdr3_aa: CASSTGGGIGETQYF
cdr3_nt: TGTGCCAGCAGTACTGGGGGGGGAATCGGGGAGACCCAGTACTTC

v_call: TRBV18
d_call: -
clone_size: -
j_call: TRBJ2-1
cdr3_aa: CASSPPASYEQFF
cdr3_nt: TGTGCCAGCTCACCACCGGCTAGTTATGAGCAGTTCTTC

v_call: TRBV6-5
d_call: -
clone_size: -
j_call: TRBJ2-5
cdr3_aa: CASSYGGGRGETQYF
cdr3_nt: TGTGCCAGCAGTTACGGGGGGGGGCGCGGAGAGACCCAGTACTTC

v_call: TRBV7-2
d_call: -
clone_size: few
j_call: TRBJ2-3
cdr3_aa: CASSKEGNTQYF
cdr3_nt: TGTGCCAGCAGTAAGGAGGGGAATACGCAGTATTTT

v_call: TRBV15
d_call: TRBD2
clone_size: few
j_call: TRBJ2-1
cdr3_aa: CATSRAPSGRGNEQFF
cdr3_nt: TGTGCCACCAGCAGAGCCCCTAGCGGGAGGGGTAATGAGCAGTTCTTC

v_call: TRBV7-8
d_call: TRBD2
clone_size: -
j_call: TRBJ2-1
cdr3_aa: CASSLAWAGVYNEQFF
cdr3_nt: TGTGCCAGCAGCTTAGCCTGGGCGGGAGTTTACAATGAGCAGTTCTTC

v_call: TRBV9
d_call: -
clone_size: -
j_call: TRBJ1-1
cdr3_aa: CASSVRGWGTEAFF
cdr3_nt: TGTGCCAGCAGCGTTAGGGGTTGGGGCACTGAAGCTTTCTTT

v_call: TRBV6-1
d_call: TRBD2
clone_size: -
j_call: TRBJ2-1
cdr3_aa: CASRKPGLADNEQFF
cdr3_nt: TGTGCCAGCAGGAAGCCGGGACTAGCGGACAATGAGCAGTTCTTC

v_call: TRBV4-1
d_call: -
clone_size: -
j_call: TRBJ2-1
cdr3_aa: CASSQLRDRYNEQFF
cdr3_nt: TGCGCCAGCAGCCAACTCCGGGACCGCTACAATGAGCAGTTCTTC

v_call: TRBV18
d_call: TRBD1
clone_size: -
j_call: TRBJ2-2
cdr3_aa: CASSPLGQGLAGELFF
cdr3_nt: TGTGCCAGCTCACCACTTGGACAGGGCCTTGCCGGGGAGCTGTTTTTT

v_call: TRBV20-1
d_call: -
clone_size: -
j_call: TRBJ2-7
cdr3_aa: CSARRDRYEQYF
cdr3_nt: TGCAGTGCTAGGAGGGACCGCTACGAGCAGTACTTC

v_call: TRBV20-1
d_call: -
clone_size: few
j_call: TRBJ2-4
cdr3_aa: CSASVADWAKNIQYF
cdr3_nt: TGCAGTGCTAGTGTGGCGGATTGGGCCAAAAACATTCAGTACTTC

v_call: TRBV20-1
d_call: -
clone_size: -
j_call: TRBJ2-3
cdr3_aa: CSVSVSQTHTDTQYF
cdr3_nt: TGCAGTGTTAGTGTCTCCCAGACTCACACAGATACGCAGTATTTT

v_call: TRBV4-1
d_call: -
clone_size: few
j_call: TRBJ2-5
cdr3_aa: CASSQDKSRFAETQYF
cdr3_nt: TGCGCCAGCAGCCAAGATAAGTCGCGGTTTGCTGAGACCCAGTACTTC

v_call: TRBV7-9
d_call: -
clone_size: -
j_call: TRBJ1-2
cdr3_aa: CASSPPGDNYGYTF
cdr3_nt: TGTGCCAGCAGCCCCCCGGGGGATAACTATGGCTACACCTTC

v_call: TRBV9
d_call: -
clone_size: few
j_call: TRBJ2-1
cdr3_aa: CASSVGWGRLYNEQFF
cdr3_nt: TGTGCCAGCAGCGTAGGTTGGGGTCGACTCTACAATGAGCAGTTCTTC

v_call: TRBV5-1
d_call: TRBD2
clone_size: few
j_call: TRBJ2-3
cdr3_aa: CASSPAGTSGNTDTQYF
cdr3_nt: TGCGCCAGCAGCCCTGCCGGGACTAGCGGGAACACAGATACGCAGTATTTT

v_call: TRBV20-1
d_call: TRBD1
clone_size: -
j_call: TRBJ2-7
cdr3_aa: CSASRQGLPYEQYF
cdr3_nt: TGCAGTGCTAGCCGACAGGGGCTTCCCTACGAGCAGTACTTC